Listed below are T cell receptor beta chains from one sample, sequenced in a study of blood T cell repertoires in COVID-19. Method: immunoSEQ multiplex PCR; TCRdb's copy keeps in-frame clones and lacks some. Among 150,000 or so clones, 87% were seen once, and the ten largest hold around 6.1%. The sequencing sample was made of peripheral blood. The receptors derive from an elderly man with acute or convalescent COVID-19. The CDR3 runs from the conserved cysteine through the conserved F or W. The D gene is left open where the match is weak. A row's size may be missing; if present it is once, few, many or a size class.

j_call	clone_size	d_call	v_call	cdr3_nt	cdr3_aa
TRBJ1-2	NA	NA	TRBV15	TGTGCCACCAGCAAACAGGCGGGGGGATCCTATGGCTACACCTTC	CATSKQAGGSYGYTF
TRBJ1-1	once	NA	TRBV3-1/TRBV3-2	TGTGCCAGCAGCCGGGCATCTGAAGCTTTCTTT	CASSRASEAFF
TRBJ1-1	NA	TRBD1	TRBV7-2	TGTGCCAGCAGCACAACACGGGGACAGGGGGAGGCTTTCTTT	CASSTTRGQGEAFF
TRBJ2-3	NA	TRBD2	TRBV5-1	TGCGCCAGCAGCTTGGTTAGCGGGGCTGGCACAGATACGCAGTATTTT	CASSLVSGAGTDTQYF
TRBJ2-2	NA	NA	TRBV28	TGTGCCAGCAGTTTCCGTCGACTAAACACCGGGGAGCTGTTTTTT	CASSFRRLNTGELFF
TRBJ1-2	NA	NA	TRBV18	TGTGCCAGCTCACCGGAACAGGCTATCTATGGCTACACCTTC	CASSPEQAIYGYTF
TRBJ1-1	NA	TRBD1	TRBV4-1	TGCGCCAGCAGCCTACAGGGGGTGAACACTGAAGCTTTCTTT	CASSLQGVNTEAFF
TRBJ1-6	medium-sized	NA	TRBV19	TGTGCCAGCCAAGCAAAGAGGGGGAGCTCCTATAATTCACCCCTCCACTTT	CASQAKRGSSYNSPLHF
TRBJ1-4	NA	NA	TRBV3-1/TRBV3-2	TGTGCCAGCAGCCACCTCGGGAGGGAAAAACTGTTTTTT	CASSHLGREKLFF
TRBJ2-7	NA	NA	TRBV10-3	TGTGCCATCAGTGAGTCAGAGACTAGGAATACTTACGAGCAGTACTTC	CAISESETRNTYEQYF
TRBJ1-4	NA	NA	TRBV18	TGTGCCAGCTCACCACGAAACAGGAATAATGAAAAACTGTTTTTT	CASSPRNRNNEKLFF
TRBJ2-1	few	NA	TRBV5-1	TGCGCCAGCAGCTTAGGAGAATCCTCCTACAATGAGCAGTTCTTC	CASSLGESSYNEQFF
TRBJ2-3	NA	NA	TRBV7-6	TGTGCCAGCAGCCCCGACAGAGCTAGCACAGATACGCAGTATTTT	CASSPDRASTDTQYF
TRBJ1-2	NA	TRBD1	TRBV27	TGTGCCAGCAGTTTATCGGTGGACAGGGGTGGCTACACCTTC	CASSLSVDRGGYTF
TRBJ2-5	NA	NA	TRBV24-1	TGTGCCACCAGTGGCGGGGGCTCGGGAAAAGAGACCCAGTACTTC	CATSGGGSGKETQYF
TRBJ1-1	NA	TRBD1	TRBV24-1	TGTGCCACCAGTGACTCCGGGACAGGGAGTAGCACTGAAGCTTTCTTT	CATSDSGTGSSTEAFF
TRBJ1-1	NA	TRBD1	TRBV5-1	TGCGCCAGCAGCTCCGGACAGGGGGCAACTGAAGCTTTCTTT	CASSSGQGATEAFF
TRBJ1-1	NA	TRBD1	TRBV27	TGTGCCAGCAGTCCACACAGGGGGACTGAAGCTTTCTTT	CASSPHRGTEAFF
TRBJ1-6	few	NA	TRBV28	TGTGCCAGCAGTCTCCGGGACTTCTATAATTCACCCCTCCACTTT	CASSLRDFYNSPLHF
TRBJ1-2	once	NA	TRBV5-6	TGTGCCAGCCGACCCCGGGGGTACTATGGCTACACCTTC	CASRPRGYYGYTF
TRBJ2-5	NA	NA	TRBV5-4	TGTGCCAGCAGCTTAACAGGGCCTCAAGAGACCCAGTACTTC	CASSLTGPQETQYF
TRBJ2-5	NA	TRBD1	TRBV18	TGTGCCAGCAATCTTCAGGGGGCCGGGGAGACCCAGTACTTC	CASNLQGAGETQYF
TRBJ2-6	NA	TRBD1	TRBV6-6	TGTGCCAGCAGCCGAGGACAGGGAAGTTCTGGGGCCAACGTCCTGACTTTC	CASSRGQGSSGANVLTF
TRBJ2-4	NA	NA	TRBV27	TGTGCCAGCAGTTTAGGCAGGGATTTATCCAAAAACATTCAGTACTTC	CASSLGRDLSKNIQYF
TRBJ1-6	NA	TRBD1	TRBV10-3	TGTGCCATCAGGGGACAGGTTAATTCACCCCTCCACTTT	CAIRGQVNSPLHF
TRBJ1-2	NA	NA	TRBV5-1	TGCGCCAGCAGCGGAGGACAGACCTATGGCTACACCTTC	CASSGGQTYGYTF